This T cell receptor beta chain was sequenced during a study of glioma-infiltrating T cells after dendritic cell vaccination. Fresh-frozen tumor tissue and more than two years of survival data were available for all. The immunoSEQ assay amplified TCRB CDR3 from up to roughly 2 ug DNA. Amplification used 60 V beta primers and 13 J beta primers. Clones were sequenced by immunoSEQ multiplex PCR, and TCRdb holds only the in-frame ones, with some missing. The sample records approximately 82,000 clones, approximately 90% being singletons. The ends were cut back, 7 bases at V and 1 base at J, with 16 bases in the middle. The CDR3 spans 15 residues. Germline values: CDR1 SGHRS, CDR2 YFSETQ. This clone has a single count.

The sequence was collected from a human donor with glioblastoma. The source material was blood, sampled before dendritic cell vaccination. V is TRBV5-1 and J is TRBJ2-3, with D possibly matching TRBD2 (6 bases). The DNA for the CDR3 is TGCGCCAGCGGAGTGGCGGGGTTAGGCACAGATACGCAGTATTTT. Encoded protein: CASGVAGLGTDTQYF. The whole variable domain, filled in from reference TRBV5-1 and TRBJ2-3, reads KAGVTQTPRYLIKTRGQQVTLSCSPISGHRSVSWYQQTPGQGLQFLFEYFSETQRNKGNFPGRFSGRQFSNSRSEMNVSTLELGDSALYLCASGVAGLGTDTQYFGPGTRLTVL.